A single sample gave rise to the 3 T cell receptor beta chains below, sequenced in a study of cytomegalovirus exposure and HLA in healthy donors. The method was immunoSEQ multiplex PCR; TCRdb's version includes in-frame clones alone and lacks a portion of them. Of about 130,000 clones in the sample, about 90% were seen once. Material: PBMCs. These receptors were obtained from a man under 40 in good health and CMV-seronegative.

This clone has a single count. The V gene is TRBV5-1, the J gene TRBJ2-1; 9 positions agree with TRBD2. Germline V lookup: CDR1 SGHRS, CDR2 YFSETQ. The V gene end was trimmed by 0 bases and the J gene end by 9 bases; junction bases not matched to a gene: 7. The CDR3 loop spans 15 amino acids. The CDR3: CASSLGISGSGEQFF. Here the CDR3 DNA reads TGCGCCAGCAGCTTGGGTATTAGCGGGAGCGGTGAGCAGTTCTTC.

The chain couples TRBV11-2 to TRBJ1-3; a weak D match, TRBD1 (5 bases). The CDR3 length is 15 residues. Germline V CDR1 and CDR2: SGHAT, FQNNGV. Trimming took off 8 bases at V and 5 bases at J, with 19 bases between the two ends. Written as DNA, the CDR3 is TGTGCCAGCTCGCTCGGGGGTAATACGAGAAACACCATATATTTT. It encodes CASSLGGNTRNTIYF.

This clone was seen a few times. This chain joins TRBV18 and TRBJ2-7; D remains ambiguous. V lost 6 bases and J lost 2, with 11 bases in between. This CDR3 contains 13 residues. Germline CDR1 KGHSH, CDR2 LQKENI. In DNA form, the CDR3 reads TGTGCCAGCTCTCCCACAGCAGCCTACGAGCAGTACTTC. Protein: CASSPTAAYEQYF. Full variable domain (rest looked up from reference TRBV18 and TRBJ2-7): NAGVMQNPRHLVRRRGQEARLRCSPMKGHSHVYWYRQLPEEGLKFMVYLQKENIIDESGMPKERFSAEFPKEGPSILRIQQVVRGDSAAYFCASSPTAAYEQYFGPGTRLTVT.